The 14 T cell receptor beta chains reported below all come from one sample, sequenced in a study of T-cell reconstitution after alpha-beta-depleted transplantation in children. Unique molecular identifiers featured in how the TCRbeta library was prepared. One entry per CDR3 protein results from TCRdb running MiXCR on the PCR reads. The table lists 900,000 or so distinct CDR3 sequences, around 17% of them singletons. This specimen was PBMCs, mostly from graft donor cells, taken 360 days after TCRalphabeta/CD19-depleted stem cell transplant. The receptors stem from a male patient under 18 who had a stem cell transplant for acute lymphoblastic leukemia, so the T cells may come from the graft donor.

This clonotype was recorded at least ten times. The genes are TRBV5-1 and TRBJ2-7; no clear D. V was cut by 1 base and J by 4 bases, with 15 bases left in between. From germline, CDR1 is SGHRS and CDR2 YFSETQ. The CDR3 covers 15 residues. The CDR3 here is CASSLTSEGVYEQYF. CDR3 sequence (DNA): TGCGCCAGCAGCTTGACATCTGAAGGTGTTTACGAGCAGTACTTC.

The chain uses TRBV12-3 or TRBV12-4 and TRBJ1-5; a possible D gene is TRBD1 (6 bases). Trimming took off 5 bases at V and 3 bases at J, with 20 bases between the two ends. CDR3 size: 17 residues. For the CDR3, the DNA is TGTGCCAGCAGTCCGCTATATGGGGGCCCCAACAATCAGCCCCAGCATTTT. Translation: CASSPLYGGPNNQPQHF.

The table lists this clonotype with a few counts. The chain carries TRBV7-9 and TRBJ2-2; D remains ambiguous. Trimming removed 11 bases from V and 5 bases from J, with 6 bases in between. There are 10 residues in the CDR3. Per germline, CDR1 SEHNR and CDR2 FQNEAQ (reference sequence). The DNA of the CDR3 is TGTGCCTACCGGACCGGGGAGCTGTTTTTT. The encoded protein is CAYRTGELFF.

On this clonotype: An end of the junction differs from the germline gene, which may be a read error. The J gene is TRBJ2-3, the V gene TRBV12-3 or TRBV12-4, with TRBD2 matching 12 bases. This CDR3 region has 18 residues. CDR3 coding DNA: TGTACCAGCAGTTTAAGACTAGCGGGAGTACTATGGGCAGATACGCAGTATTTT. Encoded protein: CTSSLRLAGVLWADTQYF.

The chain employs TRBV3-1 and TRBJ2-7; D gene uncertain. V shed 4 bases and J shed 3 bases, with 10 bases lying between them. The CDR3 sequence is 13 residues long. Germline loops: CDR1 LGHDT, CDR2 YNNKEL (reference sequence). CDR3 protein: CASSRNNIYEQYF. The CDR3 DNA reads TGTGCCAGCAGCCGAAACAACATCTACGAGCAGTACTTC.

V gene TRBV28 combines with J gene TRBJ2-7; 10 bases map to TRBD1. Germline assignment: CDR1 MDHEN and CDR2 SYDVKM. The CDR3 is 15 residues long. J gave up 6 bases and V 5 bases, and 10 bases lay outside the gene matches. CDR3 bases: TGTGCCAGCAGTCATCCGGGACAGGGGCCCCCCGAGCAGTACTTC. Its protein is CASSHPGQGPPEQYF.

The rearrangement links TRBV12-3 or TRBV12-4 to TRBJ2-7; D gene uncertain. The CDR3 sequence is 16 residues long. Trimming removed 7 bases from V and 0 bases from J, with 19 bases in between. DNA for the CDR3: TGTGCCAGCACCCTTCTCGTAGGACCGAACTCCTACGAGCAGTACTTC. This sequence encodes CASTLLVGPNSYEQYF.

This clonotype was counted between two and nine times. This chain joins TRBV10-3 and TRBJ1-5; TRBD1 matches 7 bases. Germline V CDR1 and CDR2: ENHRY, SYGVKD. The CDR3 length is 15 residues. The trim removed 4 bases at V and 0 bases at J, leaving 3 bases unmatched. CDR3 in amino acids: CAISGGQYSNQPQHF. DNA for the CDR3: TGTGCCATCAGTGGGGGACAGTATAGCAATCAGCCCCAGCATTTT.

This clonotype was counted only a few times. The chain couples TRBV19 to TRBJ2-1, with D perhaps matching TRBD2 (5 bases). The germline V gene encodes CDR1 LNHDA and CDR2 SQIVND (reference sequence). Deletions cut 5 bases from V and 7 bases from J, with 9 bases between. The CDR3 is 12 amino acids. The CDR3, as DNA: TGTGCCAGTAGTGGGAGTTGGAATGAGCAGTTCTTC. Protein: CASSGSWNEQFF.

This chain uses TRBV20-1 with TRBJ2-7; D is possibly TRBD1 (6 bases). The ends were cut back, 4 bases at V and 3 bases at J, with 13 bases in the middle. The CDR3 is made up of 13 amino acids. Germline loops: CDR1 DFQATT, CDR2 SNEGSKA (reference sequence). The CDR3 here is CSAKSGTRYEQYF. The CDR3 DNA sequence: TGCAGTGCTAAATCCGGGACACGCTACGAGCAGTACTTC.

The chain links TRBV11-2 to TRBJ2-7; no reliable D call. V was clipped by 0 bases and J by 7 bases, with 16 bases between them. The CDR3 runs to 15 residues. CDR1 is SGHAT, CDR2 FQNNGV, per germline. The CDR3, as DNA: TGTGCCAGCAGCTTAGATCCCGGCCGCCCGTGGGAGCAGTACTTC. As protein: CASSLDPGRPWEQYF.

This clonotype was found once. The chain uses TRBV18 and TRBJ1-1; possible D gene TRBD1, 6 bases. CDR1 is KGHSH and CDR2 is LQKENI in the germline V gene. V lost 4 bases and J 1 base, leaving 10 bases between the germline ends. There are 14 residues in the CDR3. CDR3 loop: CASSRTTGNTEAFF. The CDR3 coding sequence is TGTGCCAGCTCACGGACGACAGGGAACACTGAAGCTTTCTTT. Drawing the rest from reference TRBV18 and TRBJ1-1, the complete variable domain is NAGVMQNPRHLVRRRGQEARLRCSPMKGHSHVYWYRQLPEEGLKFMVYLQKENIIDESGMPKERFSAEFPKEGPSILRIQQVVRGDSAAYFCASSRTTGNTEAFFGQGTRLTVV.

This clonotype was counted a few times. The chain is built from TRBV20-1 and TRBJ1-6; 7 nucleotides align to TRBD1. There are 16 residues in the CDR3. Germline V gene sequence: CDR1 DFQATT, CDR2 SNEGSKA (reference sequence). V lost 0 bases, J lost 3 bases, and 5 bases stayed unmatched. The CDR3 loop reads CSARDPWDSYNSPLHF. The DNA of the CDR3 is TGCAGTGCTAGAGACCCCTGGGACAGCTATAATTCACCCCTCCACTTT.

This clonotype has only a few counts. The V call is TRBV27, the J call TRBJ1-5; D not resolved. This CDR3 spans 15 amino acids. V was clipped by 2 bases and J by 9 bases, with 17 bases between them. Germline V gene lookup returns CDR1 MNHEY and CDR2 SMNVEV (reference sequence). The CDR3 DNA follows: TGTGCCAGCAGTTTAATCTCTCTCGGTTTTTCGCCCCAGCATTTT. Its translation: CASSLISLGFSPQHF.